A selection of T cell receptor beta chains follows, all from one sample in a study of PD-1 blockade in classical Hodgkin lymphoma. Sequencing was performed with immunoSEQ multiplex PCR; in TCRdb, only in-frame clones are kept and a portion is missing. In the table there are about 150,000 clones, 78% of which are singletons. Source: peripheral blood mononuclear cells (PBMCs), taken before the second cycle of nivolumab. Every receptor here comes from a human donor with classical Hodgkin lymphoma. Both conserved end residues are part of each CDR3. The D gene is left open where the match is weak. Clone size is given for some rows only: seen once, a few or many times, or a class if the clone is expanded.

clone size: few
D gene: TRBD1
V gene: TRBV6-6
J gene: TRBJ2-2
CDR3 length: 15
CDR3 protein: CASRKGQGRTGELFF
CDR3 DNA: TGTGCCAGCAGAAAAGGACAGGGCCGAACCGGGGAGCTGTTTTTT

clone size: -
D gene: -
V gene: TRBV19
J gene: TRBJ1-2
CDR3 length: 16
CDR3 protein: CASSTGRSPRNYGYTF
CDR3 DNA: TGTGCCAGTAGTACGGGGAGGTCCCCTAGAAATTATGGCTACACCTTC

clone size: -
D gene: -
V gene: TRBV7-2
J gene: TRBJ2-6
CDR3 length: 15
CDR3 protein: CASSLVQSGANVLTF
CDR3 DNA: TGTGCCAGCAGCTTAGTACAGTCTGGGGCCAACGTCCTGACTTTC

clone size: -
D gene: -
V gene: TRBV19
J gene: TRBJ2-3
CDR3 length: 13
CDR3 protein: CASSGWGTDTQYF
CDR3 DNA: TGTGCCAGTAGTGGGTGGGGCACAGATACGCAGTATTTT

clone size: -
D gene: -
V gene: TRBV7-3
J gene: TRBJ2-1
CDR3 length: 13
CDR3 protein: CASSSDYYNEQFF
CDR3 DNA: TGTGCCAGCAGTTCCGACTATTACAATGAGCAGTTCTTC

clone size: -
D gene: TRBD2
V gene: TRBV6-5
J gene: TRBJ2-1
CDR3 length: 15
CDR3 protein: CASRPGLAGYNEQFF
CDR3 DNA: TGTGCCAGCAGGCCGGGACTAGCGGGATACAATGAGCAGTTCTTC

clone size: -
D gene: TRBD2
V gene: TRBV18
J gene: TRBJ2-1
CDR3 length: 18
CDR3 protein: CASSPSGGLAGGDNEQFF
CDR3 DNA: TGTGCCAGCTCACCATCTGGGGGTCTAGCGGGAGGGGACAATGAGCAGTTCTTC

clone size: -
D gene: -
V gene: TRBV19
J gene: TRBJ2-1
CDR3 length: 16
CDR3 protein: CASSTPRKGGYNEQFF
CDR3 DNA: TGTGCCAGTAGTACGCCCCGTAAGGGGGGGTACAATGAGCAGTTCTTC

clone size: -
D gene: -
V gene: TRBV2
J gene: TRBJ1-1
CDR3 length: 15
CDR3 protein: CASSRGEPMNTEAFF
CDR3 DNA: TGTGCCAGCTCAAGGGGGGAACCCATGAACACTGAAGCTTTCTTT

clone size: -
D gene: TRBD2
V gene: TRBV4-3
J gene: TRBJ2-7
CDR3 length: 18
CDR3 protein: CASSQDKKAGGHPYEQYF
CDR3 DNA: TGCGCCAGCAGCCAAGACAAGAAGGCGGGAGGGCACCCCTACGAGCAGTACTTC

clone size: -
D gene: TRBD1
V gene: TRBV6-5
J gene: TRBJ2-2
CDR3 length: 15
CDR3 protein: CASTPRDRDTGELFF
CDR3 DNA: TGTGCCAGCACCCCCCGGGACAGGGACACCGGGGAGCTGTTTTTT

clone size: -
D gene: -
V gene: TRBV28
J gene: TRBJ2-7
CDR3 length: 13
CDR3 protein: CASGTGSGYEQYF
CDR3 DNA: TGTGCCAGCGGGACGGGCTCAGGGTACGAGCAGTACTTC

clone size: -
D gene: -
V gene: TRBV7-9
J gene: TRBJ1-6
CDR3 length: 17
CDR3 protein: CASSFGGGRSYNSPLHF
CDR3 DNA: TGTGCCAGCAGCTTTGGCGGGGGCCGGTCCTATAATTCACCCCTCCACTTT

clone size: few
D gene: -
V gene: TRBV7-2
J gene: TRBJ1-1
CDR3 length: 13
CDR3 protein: CASSLERGTEAFF
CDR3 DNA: TGTGCCAGCAGCTTAGAGCGAGGCACTGAAGCTTTCTTT

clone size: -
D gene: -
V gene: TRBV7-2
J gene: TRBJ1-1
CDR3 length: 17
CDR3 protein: CASSLVAGRVGNTEAFF
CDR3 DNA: TGTGCCAGCAGCTTAGTCGCAGGGCGAGTCGGGAACACTGAAGCTTTCTTT

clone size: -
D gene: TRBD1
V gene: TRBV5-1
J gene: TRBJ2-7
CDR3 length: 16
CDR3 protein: CASSLVAGGPTYEQYF
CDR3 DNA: TGCGCCAGCAGCTTGGTAGCAGGGGGCCCAACCTACGAGCAGTACTTC

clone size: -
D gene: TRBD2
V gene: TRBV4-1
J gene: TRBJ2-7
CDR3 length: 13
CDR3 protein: CARPGLAGNEQYF
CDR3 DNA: TGCGCCCGCCCCGGACTAGCGGGGAACGAGCAGTACTTC

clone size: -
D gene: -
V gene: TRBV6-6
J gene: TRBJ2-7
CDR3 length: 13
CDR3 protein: CASSYQNSYEQYF
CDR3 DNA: TGTGCCAGCAGTTATCAGAACTCCTACGAGCAGTACTTC

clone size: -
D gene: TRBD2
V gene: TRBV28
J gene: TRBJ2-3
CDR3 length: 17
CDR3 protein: CASSLPLAGEGYDTQYF
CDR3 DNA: TGTGCCAGCAGTTTACCCCTAGCGGGAGAGGGTTACGATACGCAGTATTTT

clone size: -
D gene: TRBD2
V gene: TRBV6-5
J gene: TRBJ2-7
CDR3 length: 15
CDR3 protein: CASSYLSGSSYEQYF
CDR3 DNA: TGTGCCAGCAGTTATCTGAGCGGGAGCTCCTACGAGCAGTACTTC

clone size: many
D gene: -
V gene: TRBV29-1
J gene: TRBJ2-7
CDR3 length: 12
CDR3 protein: CSAGQYSYEQYF
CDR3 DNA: TGCAGCGCCGGACAGTACTCCTACGAGCAGTACTTC

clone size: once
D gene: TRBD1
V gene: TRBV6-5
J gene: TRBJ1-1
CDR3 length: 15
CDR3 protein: CASSYSWTGDLEAFF
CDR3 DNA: TGTGCCAGCAGTTACTCTTGGACAGGGGATTTAGAAGCTTTCTTT

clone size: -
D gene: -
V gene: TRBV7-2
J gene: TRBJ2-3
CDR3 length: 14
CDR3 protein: CASSLGQATDTQYF
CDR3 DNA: TGTGCCAGCAGCTTAGGACAGGCCACAGATACGCAGTATTTT

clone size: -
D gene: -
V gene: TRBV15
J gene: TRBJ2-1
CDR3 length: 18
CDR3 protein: CATANRFGGTYFYNEQFF
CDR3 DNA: TGTGCCACCGCCAACAGGTTCGGCGGGACATATTTTTACAATGAGCAGTTCTTC

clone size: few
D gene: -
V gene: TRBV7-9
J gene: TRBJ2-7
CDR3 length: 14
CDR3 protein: CASSLGAGSYEQYF
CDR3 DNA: TGTGCCAGCAGCTTAGGGGCGGGCTCCTACGAGCAGTACTTC

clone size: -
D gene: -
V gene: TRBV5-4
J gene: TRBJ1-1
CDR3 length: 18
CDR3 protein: CASSLIGIFDSKVGEAFF
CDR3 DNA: TGTGCCAGCAGCTTAATTGGGATCTTCGACAGCAAAGTAGGGGAAGCTTTCTTT

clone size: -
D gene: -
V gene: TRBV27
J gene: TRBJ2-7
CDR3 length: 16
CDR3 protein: CASSSLGGHLSYEQYF
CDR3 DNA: TGTGCCAGCAGTTCGCTGGGGGGCCACCTCTCCTACGAGCAGTACTTC

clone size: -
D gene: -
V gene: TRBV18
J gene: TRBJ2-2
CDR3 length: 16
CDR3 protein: CASSPQRSTNTGELFF
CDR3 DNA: TGTGCCAGCTCACCGCAACGGAGCACGAACACCGGGGAGCTGTTTTTT

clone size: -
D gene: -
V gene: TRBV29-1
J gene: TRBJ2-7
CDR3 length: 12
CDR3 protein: CSVRTASYEQYF
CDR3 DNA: TGCAGCGTTCGAACGGCTTCCTACGAGCAGTACTTC

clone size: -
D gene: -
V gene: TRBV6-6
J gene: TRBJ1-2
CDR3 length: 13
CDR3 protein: CASSYSLVYGYTF
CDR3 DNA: TGTGCCAGCAGTTACTCTCTAGTCTATGGCTACACCTTC

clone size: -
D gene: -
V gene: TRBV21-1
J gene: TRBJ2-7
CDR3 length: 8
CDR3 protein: CASSRHLF
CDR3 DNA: TGTGCCAGCAGCAGACATCTGTTC

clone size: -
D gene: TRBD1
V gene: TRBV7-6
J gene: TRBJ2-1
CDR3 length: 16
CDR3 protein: CASSFGQVKTYNEQFF
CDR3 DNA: TGTGCCAGCAGCTTCGGACAGGTAAAAACCTACAATGAGCAGTTCTTC

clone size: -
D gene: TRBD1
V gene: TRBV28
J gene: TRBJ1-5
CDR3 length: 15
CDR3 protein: CASREGQTSNQPQHF
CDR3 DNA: TGTGCCAGCAGGGAGGGACAGACTAGCAATCAGCCCCAGCATTTT

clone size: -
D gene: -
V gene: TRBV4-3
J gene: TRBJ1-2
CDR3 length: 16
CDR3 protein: CASSLLTGILGYGYTF
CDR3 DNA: TGCGCCAGCAGCCTTCTCACGGGGATTTTGGGCTATGGCTACACCTTC

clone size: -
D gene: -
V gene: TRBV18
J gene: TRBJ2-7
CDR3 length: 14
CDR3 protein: CASSLGGMTYEQYF
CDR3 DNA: TGTGCCAGCTCCCTGGGAGGCATGACCTACGAGCAGTACTTC

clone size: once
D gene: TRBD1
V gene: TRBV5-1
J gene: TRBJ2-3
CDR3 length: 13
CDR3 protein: CASQQGGEDTQYF
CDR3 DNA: TGCGCCAGCCAACAGGGGGGCGAAGATACGCAGTATTTT

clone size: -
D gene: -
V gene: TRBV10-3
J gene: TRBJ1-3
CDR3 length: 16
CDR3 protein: CAISAGTASSGNTIYF
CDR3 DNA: TGTGCCATCAGTGCCGGGACTGCAAGCTCTGGAAACACCATATATTTT

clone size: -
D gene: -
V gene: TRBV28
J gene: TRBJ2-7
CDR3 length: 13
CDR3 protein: CASSIGQSPVRYF
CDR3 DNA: TGTGCCAGCAGTATCGGACAGTCTCCTGTTAGGTACTTC

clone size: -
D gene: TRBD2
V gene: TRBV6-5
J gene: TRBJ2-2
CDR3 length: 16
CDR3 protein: CASSYPSGRNTGELFF
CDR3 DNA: TGTGCCAGCAGTTACCCTAGCGGGAGGAACACCGGGGAGCTGTTTTTT

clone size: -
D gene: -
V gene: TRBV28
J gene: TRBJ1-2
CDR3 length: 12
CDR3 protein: CASSLFPYGYTF
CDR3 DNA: TGTGCCAGCAGTTTATTCCCCTATGGCTACACCTTC

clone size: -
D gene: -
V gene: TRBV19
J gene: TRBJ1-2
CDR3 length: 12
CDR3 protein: CASSIQEGGYTF
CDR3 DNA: TGTGCCAGTAGTATACAGGAAGGAGGCTACACCTTC

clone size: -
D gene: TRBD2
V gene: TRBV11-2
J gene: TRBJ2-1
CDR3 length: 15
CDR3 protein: CASSLVPAPRGGKFF
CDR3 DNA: TGTGCCAGCAGCTTAGTCCCCGCCCCCCGGGGGGGAAAGTTCTTC

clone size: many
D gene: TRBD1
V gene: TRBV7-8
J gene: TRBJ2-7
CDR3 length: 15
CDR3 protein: CASSLGRTGIYEQYF
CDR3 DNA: TGTGCCAGCAGCTTAGGACGGACAGGGATCTACGAGCAGTACTTC

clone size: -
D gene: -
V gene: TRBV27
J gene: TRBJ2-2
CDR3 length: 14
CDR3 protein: CASSWTANTGELFF
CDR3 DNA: TGTGCCAGCAGTTGGACAGCCAACACCGGGGAGCTGTTTTTT

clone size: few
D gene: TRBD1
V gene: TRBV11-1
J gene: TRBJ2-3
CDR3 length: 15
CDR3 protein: CASSLRDRATDTQYF
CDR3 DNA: TGTGCCAGCAGCTTGAGAGACAGGGCCACAGATACGCAGTATTTT

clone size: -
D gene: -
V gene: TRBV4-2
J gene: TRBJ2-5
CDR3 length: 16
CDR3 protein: CASSQGAATNQETQYF
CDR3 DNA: TGTGCCAGCAGCCAAGGTGCCGCCACGAACCAAGAGACCCAGTACTTC

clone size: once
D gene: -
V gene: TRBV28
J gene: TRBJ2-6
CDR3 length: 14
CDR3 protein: CASSPPMSANVLTF
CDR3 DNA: TGTGCCAGCAGTCCGCCCATGTCGGCCAACGTCCTGACTTTC

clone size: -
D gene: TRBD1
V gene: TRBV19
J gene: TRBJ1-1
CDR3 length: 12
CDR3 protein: CATQGGYTEAFF
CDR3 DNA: TGTGCCACCCAGGGGGGTTACACTGAAGCTTTCTTT

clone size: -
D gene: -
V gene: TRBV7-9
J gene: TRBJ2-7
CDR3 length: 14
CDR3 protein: CASSTRRGKDEQYF
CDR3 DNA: TGTGCCAGCAGCACCCGGCGAGGTAAGGACGAGCAGTACTTC

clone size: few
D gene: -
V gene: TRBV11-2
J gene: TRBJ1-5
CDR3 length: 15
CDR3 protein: CASSLGGQPNQPQHF
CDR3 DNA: TGTGCCAGCAGCTTAGGTGGACAGCCGAATCAGCCCCAGCATTTT

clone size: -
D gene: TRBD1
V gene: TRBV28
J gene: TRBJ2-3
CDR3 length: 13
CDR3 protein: CASYRGRTDTQYF
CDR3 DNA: TGTGCCAGCTACAGGGGGCGCACAGATACGCAGTATTTT

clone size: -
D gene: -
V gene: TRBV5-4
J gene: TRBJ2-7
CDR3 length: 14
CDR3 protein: CASSSRTGTYEQYF
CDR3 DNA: TGTGCCAGCAGCTCCCGGACGGGAACCTACGAGCAGTACTTC

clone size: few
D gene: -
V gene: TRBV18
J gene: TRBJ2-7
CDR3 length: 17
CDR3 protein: CASSLSRSGTGVDEQYF
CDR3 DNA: TGTGCCAGCTCACTATCCCGATCCGGGACCGGGGTCGACGAGCAGTACTTC

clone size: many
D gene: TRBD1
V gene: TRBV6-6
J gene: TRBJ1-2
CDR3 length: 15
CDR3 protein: CASSYAGQGTYGYTF
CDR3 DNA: TGTGCCAGCAGTTACGCTGGACAGGGAACCTATGGCTACACCTTC

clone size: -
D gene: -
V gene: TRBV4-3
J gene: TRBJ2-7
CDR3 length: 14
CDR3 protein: CASSQEVQEYEQYF
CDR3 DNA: TGCGCCAGCAGCCAAGAAGTACAGGAATACGAGCAGTACTTC